The rows below give T cell receptor beta chains drawn from one sample of a study of control samples from healthy donors and cancer patients. The repertoire was sequenced with immunoSEQ multiplex PCR; TCRdb's copy has only in-frame clones and lacks some. The sample shows 150,000 or so clones, 80% to 95% of them seen only once. Sequences were obtained from blood. These receptors were obtained from a man aged 18 to 29 in good health. The CDR3 runs from the conserved cysteine through the conserved F or W. A D gene is named only where the DNA matches it firmly.

TRBJ1-4 TRBV11-2 TRBD1 TGTGCCAGCAGCTTAGGGACAGGGCACGAAAAACTGTTTTTT CASSLGTGHEKLFF
TRBJ1-1 TRBV5-1 NA TGCGCCAGCAGCTCTGAGGGACATCTCGCTTTCTTT CASSSEGHLAFF
TRBJ2-6 TRBV7-9 NA TGTGCCAGCAGCTTAGGACAAGGCCGAACTGGGGCCAACGTCCTGACTTTC CASSLGQGRTGANVLTF
TRBJ1-1 TRBV11-2 NA TGTGCCAGCAGCTTAGCCACCGTGGAGAGTCCTGAAGCTTTCTTT CASSLATVESPEAFF
TRBJ2-7 TRBV4-2 NA TGTGCCAGCAGCCAAGGTTGGGACACCCGTACCTACGAGCAGTACTTC CASSQGWDTRTYEQYF
TRBJ1-4 TRBV10-2 NA TGCGCCAGCAGTGAAGGTCGGGAAAAACTGTTTTTT CASSEGREKLFF
TRBJ2-6 TRBV4-2 NA TGTGCCAGCAGCCAAGTGGCAGGGGCGGGCTCTGGGGCCAACGTCCTGACTTTC CASSQVAGAGSGANVLTF
TRBJ1-5 TRBV30 NA TGTGCCTGGAGTGTAACCCGAGATCAGCCCCAGCATTTT CAWSVTRDQPQHF
TRBJ2-1 TRBV11-2 NA TGTGCCAGCAGGAGGGCGTACAATGAGCAGTTCTTC CASRRAYNEQFF
TRBJ2-7 TRBV28 TRBD1 TGTGCCAGCAACCATCCGGGACAGGGGGATGGAGACGAGCAGTACTTC CASNHPGQGDGDEQYF
TRBJ2-3 TRBV10-3 TRBD1 TGTGCCATCACTCGGGACAGTAGCACAGATACGCAGTATTTT CAITRDSSTDTQYF
TRBJ1-3 TRBV6-5 NA TGTGCCAGCACACCAGCAAGCTCTGGAAACACCATATATTTT CASTPASSGNTIYF
TRBJ1-1 TRBV21-1 NA TGTGCCAGCAGCATGAGAATACAGAGGAACACTGAAGCTTTCTTT CASSMRIQRNTEAFF